The T cell receptor (beta chain) under discussion was sequenced for a study of CD8+ T cells in alopecia areata. Study at large: Tofacitinib was given for 6 to 18 months, then stopped for 6 months. Broader study findings: Scalp samples also yield sequences of resident alphabeta T cells from normal skin. Throughout tofacitinib, many expanded lesional clones continued to persist in scalp and blood.

For this clone: Its antigen is not identified.

Sequencing templates came from extracted RNA that was reverse transcribed into cDNA. Only in-frame clones appear in the TCRdb table, and some are missing; sequencing was by immunoSEQ multiplex PCR. The table shows 210,000 or so clones, with roughly three fifths occurring only once. Treatment here: oral pan-JAK inhibitor, 5-10 mg twice daily. The study team obtained lesional scalp punch biopsies and peripheral blood from alopecia areata patients. Germline V gene data show CDR1 as GTSNPN and CDR2 as SVGIG (reference sequence). There are 15 residues in the CDR3. Germline trimming cut 3 bases from V and 5 bases from J; bases unmatched to any gene: 7.

The chain carries TRBV30 and TRBJ2-2, with 9 bases matching TRBD2. The TCR sequence derives from a human donor with alopecia areata. The sequencing here drew on CD4+ T cells sorted from blood, taken at approximately week 42, from a patient treated with tofacitinib. The CDR3 here is CAWRPSGGLTGELFF. Written as DNA, the CDR3 is TGTGCCTGGAGGCCCAGCGGGGGGCTTACCGGGGAGCTGTTTTTT.